The sequence of this TCR beta chain was determined in a study of T cell responses to AZD1222 COVID-19 vaccine. Regarding the study as a whole: Distributed over spike, vaccine-associated CD4 TCRs predominated at 160-218 and 743-854. In a largely white British group with more females than males, clonal diversity was possibly underestimated. Two AZD1222 doses significantly raised spike-specific TCR breadth and depth over controls.

Note on this clone: What it recognizes is unknown.

Produced via immunoSEQ multiplex PCR; TCRdb's table is partial and in-frame only. The table lists around 72,000 clones, around 87% of them singletons, with around 24% in the top ten. The V and J ends lost 6 bases and 2 bases respectively, with 5 bases between them. Per the germline V gene, CDR1 is MNHNS and CDR2 is SASEGT. This CDR3 spans 12 amino acids. The specimen was peripheral blood, collected on day 0 of AZD1222 vaccination. This sequence joins TRBV6-1 and TRBJ1-5; D unresolved. This receptor was identified in an adult in good health. The DNA for the CDR3 is TGTGCCAGCAGGGACGGCAATCAGCCCCAGCATTTT. Protein product: CASRDGNQPQHF.